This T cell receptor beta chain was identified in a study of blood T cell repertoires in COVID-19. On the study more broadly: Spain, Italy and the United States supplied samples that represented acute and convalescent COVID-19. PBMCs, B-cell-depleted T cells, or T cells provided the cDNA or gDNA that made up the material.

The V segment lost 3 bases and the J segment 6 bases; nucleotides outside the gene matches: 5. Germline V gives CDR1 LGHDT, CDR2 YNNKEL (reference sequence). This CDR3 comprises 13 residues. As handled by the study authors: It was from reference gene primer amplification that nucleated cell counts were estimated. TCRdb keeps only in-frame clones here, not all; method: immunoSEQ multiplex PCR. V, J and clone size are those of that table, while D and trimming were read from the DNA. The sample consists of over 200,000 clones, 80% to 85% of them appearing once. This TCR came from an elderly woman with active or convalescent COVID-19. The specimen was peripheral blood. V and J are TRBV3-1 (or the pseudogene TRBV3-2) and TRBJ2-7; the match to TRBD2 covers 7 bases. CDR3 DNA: TGTGCCAGCAGCCATGGGGGGGAGACCGAGCAGTACTTC. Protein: CASSHGGETEQYF.